This T cell receptor (beta chain) appears in the sequencing data of a study of CD8+CD57+ T cells in acquired aplastic anemia. For the study at large: Recorded DNA amounts for sorted CD4+ and CD8+ cells had an average of 3.2 ug.

Regarding the study as a whole: A set of about 28 CD8+ CDR3 sequences was shared between patients and controls, and these sequences appeared highly expressed in patients. The study found no significant CD8+ Simpson's diversity difference between patients and controls.

This clonotype was picked up many times. Its antigen is as yet unknown. The CDR3 is 14 residues long. V lost 0 bases and J lost 4, with 9 bases in between. Germline V CDR1 and CDR2: LNHNV, YYDKDF (reference sequence). The template for TCR beta VDJ and CDR3 sequence profiling was genomic DNA. TCRdb fed the reads into MiXCR, producing one record per CDR3 protein. Counted here are hundreds of thousands of distinct CDR3 sequences, 60% to 80% occurring once; the ten biggest clones make up 3.5% to 4.5%. This chain connects TRBV15 to TRBJ1-2, with D hard to call. The sequence was obtained from a human donor in good health, serving as a control. The sequencing input was sorted CD4+, CD8+, or CD8+CD57+ T cells (not recorded which) from PBMCs. The CDR3 nucleotides read TGTGCCACCAGCAGAGATTTAGGACCCTATGGCTACACCTTC. Its translation is CATSRDLGPYGYTF.